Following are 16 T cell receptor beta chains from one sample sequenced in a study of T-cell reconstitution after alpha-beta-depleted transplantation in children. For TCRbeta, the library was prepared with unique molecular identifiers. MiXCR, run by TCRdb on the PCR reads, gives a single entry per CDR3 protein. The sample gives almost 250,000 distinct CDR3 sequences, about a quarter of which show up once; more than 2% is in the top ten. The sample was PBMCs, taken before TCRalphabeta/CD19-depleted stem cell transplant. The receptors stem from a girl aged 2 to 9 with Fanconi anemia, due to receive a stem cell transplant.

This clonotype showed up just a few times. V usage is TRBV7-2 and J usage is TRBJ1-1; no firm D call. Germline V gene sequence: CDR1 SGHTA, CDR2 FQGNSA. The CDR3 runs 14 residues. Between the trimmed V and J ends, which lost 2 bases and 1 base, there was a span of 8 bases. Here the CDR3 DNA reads TGTGCCAGCAGCTTATCGAGACAGAACACTGAAGCTTTCTTT. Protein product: CASSLSRQNTEAFF.

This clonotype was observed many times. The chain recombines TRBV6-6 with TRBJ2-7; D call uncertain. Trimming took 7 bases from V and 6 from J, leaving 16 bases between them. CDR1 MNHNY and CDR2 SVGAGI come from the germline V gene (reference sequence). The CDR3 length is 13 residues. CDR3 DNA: TGTGCCAGCAACGCACGTGGGGTCCGCGAGCAGTACTTC. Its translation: CASNARGVREQYF.

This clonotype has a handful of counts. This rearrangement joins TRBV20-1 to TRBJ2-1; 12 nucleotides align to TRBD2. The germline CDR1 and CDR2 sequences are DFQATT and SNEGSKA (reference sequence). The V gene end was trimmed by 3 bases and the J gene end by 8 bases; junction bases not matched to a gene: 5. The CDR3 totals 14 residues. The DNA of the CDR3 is TGCAGTGCTAGGAAGACTAGCGGGAGTGATGAGCAGTTCTTC. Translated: CSARKTSGSDEQFF.

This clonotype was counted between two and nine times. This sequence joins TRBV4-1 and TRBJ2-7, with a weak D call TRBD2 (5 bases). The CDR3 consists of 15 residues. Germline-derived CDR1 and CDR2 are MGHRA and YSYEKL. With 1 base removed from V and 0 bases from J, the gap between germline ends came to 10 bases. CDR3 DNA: TGCGCCAGCAGCCAAGGTCTGGGGAGCTCCTACGAGCAGTACTTC. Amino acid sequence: CASSQGLGSSYEQYF.

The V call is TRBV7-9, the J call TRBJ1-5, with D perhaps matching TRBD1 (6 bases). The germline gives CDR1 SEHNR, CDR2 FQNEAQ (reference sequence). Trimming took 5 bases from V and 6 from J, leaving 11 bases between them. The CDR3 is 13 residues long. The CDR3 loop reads CASSIQGTQPQHF. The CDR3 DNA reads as TGTGCCAGCAGCATCCAGGGGACTCAGCCCCAGCATTTT. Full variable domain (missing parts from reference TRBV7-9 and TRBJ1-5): DTGVSQNPRHKITKRGQNVTFRCDPISEHNRLYWYRQTLGQGPEFLTYFQNEAQLEKSRLLSDRFSAERPKGSFSTLEIQRTEQGDSAMYLCASSIQGTQPQHFGDGTRLSIL.

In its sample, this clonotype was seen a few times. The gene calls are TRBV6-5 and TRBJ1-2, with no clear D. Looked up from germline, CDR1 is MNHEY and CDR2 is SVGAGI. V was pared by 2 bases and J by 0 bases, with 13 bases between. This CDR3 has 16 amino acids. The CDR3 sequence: CASSYPKNTANYGYTF. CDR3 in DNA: TGTGCCAGCAGTTACCCAAAAAATACAGCTAACTATGGCTACACCTTC.

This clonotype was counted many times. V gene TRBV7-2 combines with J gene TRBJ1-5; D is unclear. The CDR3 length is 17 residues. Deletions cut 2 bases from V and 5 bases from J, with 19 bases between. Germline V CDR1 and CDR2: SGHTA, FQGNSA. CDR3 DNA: TGTGCCAGCAGCTTAACTGGACTTGGTCGTGGGGATCAGCCCCAGCATTTT. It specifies CASSLTGLGRGDQPQHF. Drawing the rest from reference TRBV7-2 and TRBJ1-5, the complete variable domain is GAGVSQSPSNKVTEKGKDVELRCDPISGHTALYWYRQSLGQGLEFLIYFQGNSAPDKSGLPSDRFSAERTGGSVSTLTIQRTQQEDSAVYLCASSLTGLGRGDQPQHFGDGTRLSIL.

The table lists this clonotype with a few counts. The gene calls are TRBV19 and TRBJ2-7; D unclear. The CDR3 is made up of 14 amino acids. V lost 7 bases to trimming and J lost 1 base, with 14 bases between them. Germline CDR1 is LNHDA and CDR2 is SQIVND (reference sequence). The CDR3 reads CASIGRGSSYEQYF. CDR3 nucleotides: TGTGCCAGTATTGGCAGAGGCTCATCCTACGAGCAGTACTTC.

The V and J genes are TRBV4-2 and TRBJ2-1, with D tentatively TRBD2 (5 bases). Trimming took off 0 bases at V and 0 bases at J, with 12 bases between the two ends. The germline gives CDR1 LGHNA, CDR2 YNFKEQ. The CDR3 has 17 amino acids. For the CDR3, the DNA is TGTGCCAGCAGCCAAGACGAGGACTTTAACTCCTACAATGAGCAGTTCTTC. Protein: CASSQDEDFNSYNEQFF.

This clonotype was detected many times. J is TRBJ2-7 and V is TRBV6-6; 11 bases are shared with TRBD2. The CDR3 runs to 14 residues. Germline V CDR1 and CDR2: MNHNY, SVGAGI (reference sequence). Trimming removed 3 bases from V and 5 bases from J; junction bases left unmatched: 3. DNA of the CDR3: TGTGCCAGCAGTTATAGCGGGAGGGCCCACGAGCAGTACTTC. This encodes CASSYSGRAHEQYF.

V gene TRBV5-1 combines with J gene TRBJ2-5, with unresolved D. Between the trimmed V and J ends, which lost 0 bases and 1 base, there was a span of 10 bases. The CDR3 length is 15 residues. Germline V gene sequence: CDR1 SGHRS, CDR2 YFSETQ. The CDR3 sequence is CASSLDVGPQETQYF. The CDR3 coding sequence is TGCGCCAGCAGCTTGGACGTGGGCCCCCAAGAGACCCAGTACTTC.

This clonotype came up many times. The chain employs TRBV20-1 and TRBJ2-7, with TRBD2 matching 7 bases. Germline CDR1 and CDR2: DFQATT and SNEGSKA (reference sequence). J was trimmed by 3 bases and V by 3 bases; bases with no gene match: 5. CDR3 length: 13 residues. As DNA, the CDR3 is TGCAGTGCTAGTTTGCGGGGGAACTACGAGCAGTACTTC. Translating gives CSASLRGNYEQYF.

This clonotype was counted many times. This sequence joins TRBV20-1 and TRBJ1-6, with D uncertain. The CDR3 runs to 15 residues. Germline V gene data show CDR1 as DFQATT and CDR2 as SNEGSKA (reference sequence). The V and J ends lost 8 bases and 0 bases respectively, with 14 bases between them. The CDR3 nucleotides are TGCAGTACTAAAGCCCGGAGCTCCTATAATTCACCCCTCCACTTT. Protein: CSTKARSSYNSPLHF.

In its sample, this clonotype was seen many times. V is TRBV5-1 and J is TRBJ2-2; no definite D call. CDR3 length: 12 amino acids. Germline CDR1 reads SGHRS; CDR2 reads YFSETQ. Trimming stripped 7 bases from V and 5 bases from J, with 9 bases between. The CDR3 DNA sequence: TGCGCCAGCCGGATTTCGACCGGGGAGCTGTTTTTT. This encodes CASRISTGELFF.

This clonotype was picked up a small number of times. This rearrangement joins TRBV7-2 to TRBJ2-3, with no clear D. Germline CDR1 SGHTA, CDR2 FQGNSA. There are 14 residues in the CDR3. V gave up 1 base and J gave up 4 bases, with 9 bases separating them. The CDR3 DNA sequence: TGTGCCAGCAGCTTAGACCCTGGTTCAGATACGCAGTATTTT. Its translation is CASSLDPGSDTQYF.

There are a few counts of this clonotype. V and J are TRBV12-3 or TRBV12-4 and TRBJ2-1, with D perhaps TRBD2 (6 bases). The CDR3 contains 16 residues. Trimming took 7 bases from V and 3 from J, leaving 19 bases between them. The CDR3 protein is CASKKEASAIYNEQFF. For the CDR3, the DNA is TGTGCCAGCAAAAAAGAAGCTAGCGCAATCTACAATGAGCAGTTCTTC.